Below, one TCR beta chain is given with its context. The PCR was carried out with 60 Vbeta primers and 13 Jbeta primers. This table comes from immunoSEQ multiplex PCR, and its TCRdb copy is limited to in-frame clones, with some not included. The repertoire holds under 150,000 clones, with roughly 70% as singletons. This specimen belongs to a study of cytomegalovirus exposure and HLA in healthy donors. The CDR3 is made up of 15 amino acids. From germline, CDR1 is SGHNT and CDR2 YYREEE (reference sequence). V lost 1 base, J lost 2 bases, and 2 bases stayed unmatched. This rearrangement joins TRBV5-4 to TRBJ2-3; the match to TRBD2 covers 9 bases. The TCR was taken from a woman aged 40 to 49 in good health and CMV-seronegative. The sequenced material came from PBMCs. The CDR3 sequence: CASSLQREVTDTQYF. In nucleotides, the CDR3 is TGTGCCAGCAGCTTGCAGCGGGAGGTCACAGATACGCAGTATTTT.